This TCR beta chain emerged from a study of shared clonotypes between healthy human individuals. General observations from the study: Clonotypes shared by all four donors outscored non-shared clonotypes in generation probability. Though the depth was large, rarefaction showed that sorted-subset sequencing was incomplete.

With 4 bases clipped from V and 7 bases from J, the junction kept 8 bases outside the gene matches. CDR1 and CDR2 from the germline V gene are MNHEY and SVGAGI. CDR3 length equals 14 residues. Using approximately 200 ng DNA, tens of thousands of T cell genomes, the sorted-subset replicate PCRs were run. Here immunoSEQ multiplex PCR was the method, and the copy in TCRdb shows in-frame clones only, minus some. The table has 1,400,000 or so clones, approximately 98.5% seen once. For this clone: As yet, its antigen is unknown.

The V gene is TRBV6-5, the J gene TRBJ2-7, with 9 bases matching TRBD1. The receptor comes from a young man in good health. Sequencing was performed on naive CD4+ T cells sorted from blood. Subset of the sample: CD45RA+ positively selected. CDR3 region: CASSWGQGRGEQYF. The CDR3 DNA reads as TGTGCCAGCAGTTGGGGACAGGGCCGAGGGGAGCAGTACTTC.